Presented here are 18 T cell receptor beta chains from one specimen sequenced in a study of early T cells in non-severe SARS-CoV-2 infection. A single record per CDR3 protein comes from TCRdb applying MiXCR to the 5' RACE reads. This table holds some 57,000 distinct CDR3 sequences, around 9.3% found once. The material sequenced was whole blood, taken at baseline. Receptors originate from an adult who was a healthcare worker with PCR-confirmed SARS-CoV-2 infection or an uninfected control (not recorded which).

The CDR3, as DNA: TGTGCCAGCAGCCCAAGGACAGGGACGGACGAGCAGTACTTC. Protein sequence: CASSPRTGTDEQYF. This chain joins TRBV2 and TRBJ2-7, with 8 bases lining up with TRBD1. The CDR3 loop spans 14 amino acids. In germline, CDR1 is SNHLY, CDR2 FYNNEI. Trimming took 6 bases from V and 5 from J; bases not matched to a gene: 9.

Only a few counts were recorded for this clonotype. The chain has TRBV4-1 and TRBJ2-7; 8 bases fit TRBD1. V was pared by 1 base and J by 5 bases, with 4 bases of the junction left unmatched. This CDR3 is built from 14 residues. The germline gives CDR1 MGHRA, CDR2 YSYEKL. CDR3 DNA: TGCGCCAGCAGCCAAGGACAGGGGCCCAACGAGCAGTACTTC. Translated, it gives CASSQGQGPNEQYF.

This clonotype came up a few times. The genes are TRBV6-5 and TRBJ2-5; D tentatively fits TRBD1 or TRBD2 (5 bases each). Looked up from germline, CDR1 is MNHEY and CDR2 is SVGAGI. The germline V and J ends were trimmed by 2 bases and 3 bases, with 13 bases remaining between them. This CDR3 region has 15 residues. The chain's CDR3 is CASSYNSGTEETQYF. DNA for the CDR3: TGTGCCAGCAGTTACAACTCCGGGACCGAAGAGACCCAGTACTTC.

The chain uses TRBV2 and TRBJ2-7, with D perhaps TRBD1 (5 bases). Deletions cut 3 bases from V and 2 bases from J, with 11 bases between. Looked up from germline, CDR1 is SNHLY and CDR2 is FYNNEI. The CDR3 is made up of 14 amino acids. CDR3 sequence: CASSDSGITYEQYF. The DNA for the CDR3 is TGTGCCAGCAGTGATTCAGGGATTACCTACGAGCAGTACTTC.

The chain has TRBV24-1 and TRBJ2-7; no clear D. This CDR3 spans 13 amino acids. Trimming pared 2 bases from V and 2 bases from J, leaving 6 bases between. Germline V CDR1 and CDR2: KGHDR, SFDVKD. Here the CDR3 reads CATSDSGTYEQYF. CDR3 DNA sequence: TGTGCCACCAGTGATTCTGGTACCTACGAGCAGTACTTC.

Of note for this clonotype: A read error may account for a junction end that differs from germline. The V call is TRBV5-1, the J call TRBJ2-3; 7 bases are shared with TRBD2. The CDR3 runs 14 residues. Germline CDR1 and CDR2: SGHRS and YFSETQ. CDR3 nucleotides: TGCGCCACCAGCAGCGGGATTGAAACAGATACGCAGTATTTT. Translation gives CATSSGIETDTQYF.

This rearrangement joins TRBV19 to TRBJ2-1; unclear D gene. The germline CDR1 and CDR2 sequences are LNHDA and SQIVND (reference sequence). This CDR3 has 16 amino acids. Deletions cut 3 bases from V and 2 bases from J, with 14 bases between. CDR3 nucleotides: TGTGCCAGTAGTATCTCTGGAAGTGGAACCTACAATGAGCAGTTCTTC. This sequence encodes CASSISGSGTYNEQFF.

J is TRBJ2-1 and V is TRBV12-5; the D is unclear. CDR1 is LGHNT and CDR2 is FRNRAP in the germline V gene. This CDR3 has 15 amino acids. V dropped 3 bases and J dropped 6 bases, with 15 bases sitting between them. CDR3 region: CASGFALGYLNEQFF. Here the CDR3 DNA reads TGTGCTAGTGGTTTTGCATTGGGCTATCTCAATGAGCAGTTCTTC. Complete variable domain (other parts from reference TRBV12-5 and TRBJ2-1): DARVTQTPRHKVTEMGQEVTMRCQPILGHNTVFWYRQTMMQGLELLAYFRNRAPLDDSGMPKDRFSAEMPDATLATLKIQPSEPRDSAVYFCASGFALGYLNEQFFGPGTRLTVL.

This clonotype was counted only a few times. This chain connects TRBV10-2 to TRBJ2-7, with D tentatively TRBD2 (6 bases). The germline V gene encodes CDR1 WSHSY and CDR2 SAAADI. The CDR3 consists of 13 residues. The V end was cut by 6 bases, the J end by 4 bases, with 13 bases between. The CDR3 sequence: CASSREEGYEQYF. CDR3 bases: TGCGCCAGCAGCCGAGAGGAGGGATACGAGCAGTACTTC.

V usage is TRBV27 and J usage is TRBJ2-7; 7 bases agree with TRBD1. The germline gives CDR1 MNHEY, CDR2 SMNVEV (reference sequence). J lost 5 bases, V lost 6 bases, and 10 bases had no gene match. CDR3 length equals 14 residues. For the CDR3, the DNA is TGTGCCAGCAGAGGGACAGCCATAAGGAACGAGCAGTACTTC. Encoded protein: CASRGTAIRNEQYF.

The chain employs TRBV27 and TRBJ2-3; possibly TRBD2 for D (5 bases). CDR1 is MNHEY, CDR2 SMNVEV, per germline (reference sequence). CDR3 size: 13 residues. Trimming removed 5 bases from V and 6 bases from J, with 12 bases in between. The CDR3 nucleotides read TGTGCCAGCAGTCCCCCGGGCGGGGATACGCAGTATTTT. It codes for CASSPPGGDTQYF.

The V call is TRBV5-3, the J call TRBJ1-4; D is uncertain. TRBV5-3 is filed as an ORF, its function uncertain. This CDR3 is built from 14 residues. The V end lost 4 bases, the J end lost 4 bases, and 11 bases lay between the germline ends. The CDR3 reads CARSEGRHNEKLFF. The CDR3 nucleotides are TGTGCCAGAAGCGAAGGACGGCATAATGAAAAACTGTTTTTT.

This clonotype was seen at least ten times. The chain is built from TRBV16 and TRBJ2-7; D is ambiguous. Looked up from germline, CDR1 is KGHSY and CDR2 is FQNENV. This CDR3 spans 13 amino acids. Deletions cut 0 bases from V and 7 bases from J, with 10 bases between. In DNA, the CDR3 is TGTGCCAGCAGCCAATCCCGGCTTAGAGAGCAGTACTTC. Amino acids: CASSQSRLREQYF.

The rearrangement uses TRBV6-6 and TRBJ2-2; D is tentatively TRBD1 or TRBD2 (7 bases each). The CDR3 runs 18 residues. V was cut by 1 base and J by 0 bases, with 15 bases left in between. Germline V lookup: CDR1 MNHNY, CDR2 SVGAGI (reference sequence). CDR3: CASSYLGGGTANTGELFF. CDR3 DNA: TGTGCCAGCAGTTACTTAGGGGGGGGGACAGCGAACACCGGGGAGCTGTTTTTT.

This clonotype was observed many times. The J gene is TRBJ1-1, the V gene TRBV12-5; D is possibly TRBD1 (6 bases). V gave up 3 bases and J gave up 3 bases, with 17 bases separating them. The CDR3 loop spans 16 amino acids. Germline V gene sequence: CDR1 LGHNT, CDR2 FRNRAP. The CDR3 loop reads CASGFPPTTGHTEAFF. For the CDR3, the DNA is TGTGCTAGTGGTTTCCCTCCTACCACAGGGCACACTGAAGCTTTCTTT.

This clonotype was picked up a small number of times. The chain links TRBV3-1 to TRBJ2-7; D is possibly TRBD1 or TRBD2 (5 bases each). The CDR3 length is 11 residues. Per the germline V gene, CDR1 is LGHDT and CDR2 is YNNKEL (reference sequence). V was pared by 5 bases and J by 6 bases, with 8 bases between. The CDR3 DNA sequence: TGTGCCAGCAGCTGGGACGGCGAGCAGTACTTC. Its translation: CASSWDGEQYF.

This clonotype was picked up a small number of times. The genes are TRBV6-5 and TRBJ2-6, with a possible D match to TRBD2 (6 bases). The CDR3 covers 15 residues. Germline lookup yields CDR1 MNHEY and CDR2 SVGAGI. The V gene lost 6 bases and the J gene lost 0 bases, with 9 bases spanning the gap. The CDR3 region has the DNA TGTGCCAGCAGCTCCGGGAGCTCTGGGGCCAACGTCCTGACTTTC. It codes for CASSSGSSGANVLTF.

V usage is TRBV5-1 and J usage is TRBJ2-1, with 7 positions matching TRBD2. The CDR3 contains 14 residues. In germline, CDR1 is SGHRS, CDR2 YFSETQ. The V and J ends lost 2 bases and 6 bases, in that order; junction bases with no gene match: 5. CDR3 sequence (DNA): TGCGCCAGCAGCTTAGGCGGGAGTCCCAATGAGCAGTTCTTC. As protein: CASSLGGSPNEQFF.